This T cell receptor (beta chain) was found in a study of Graves' ophthalmopathy and Graves' hyperthyroidism. The junction had 7 bases not matched to a gene; V was cut back by 6 bases and J by 3 bases. From germline, CDR1 is MGHRA and CDR2 YSYEKL. This CDR3 has 16 residues. The sample holds many counts of this clonotype. Patients with other autoimmune diseases, uncontrolled infections, pregnancy or lactation were excluded. Orbital computed tomography and thyroid ultrasound, along with TRAb, serum thyroxine and clinical symptoms, underpinned diagnosis. RNA transcripts were the source from which TCR beta CDR3 regions were amplified. In the first round, RT-PCR was carried out with HTBI primers, and a multiplex PCR formed the second round. MiXCR, applied by TCRdb to the multiplex PCR reads, yields one record per CDR3 protein. Of about 220,000 distinct CDR3 sequences in the sample, about a fifth are singletons; the top ten hold around two fifths.

Sequenced sample: peripheral blood. The clonotype originates from a woman aged 50 to 60 with Graves' ophthalmopathy. J is TRBJ2-7 and V is TRBV4-1; 14 bases match TRBD2. The CDR3 spells CASSPTGTSGSYEQYF. The CDR3 region has the DNA TGCGCCAGCAGTCCTACCGGGACTAGCGGGAGCTACGAGCAGTACTTC.